This passage covers 11 T cell receptor beta chains from one sample sequenced in a study of cytomegalovirus exposure and HLA in healthy donors. PCR primers comprised 60 Vbeta and 13 Jbeta primers. Some clones are missing from TCRdb's copy, which holds only in-frame ones; the method was immunoSEQ multiplex PCR. Among roughly 98,000 clones, about 81% were seen once, and the ten largest hold roughly 1.4%. Input material: PBMCs. The source is a man aged 40-49 years in good health and CMV-seronegative.

The genes are TRBV5-1 and TRBJ2-1; D is unresolved. The CDR3 loop spans 15 amino acids. The V gene's germline CDR1 is SGHRS and CDR2 YFSETQ. Trimming cost V 4 bases and J 0 bases, with 11 bases left between them. This CDR3 reads CASSTRRSSYNEQFF. DNA for the CDR3: TGCGCCAGCAGCACAAGACGGAGCTCCTACAATGAGCAGTTCTTC.

CDR3 DNA sequence: TGTGCCAGCTCAGAGACAGCGACTAATCAGCCCCAGCATTTT. Its translation: CASSETATNQPQHF. The chain is built from TRBV18 and TRBJ1-5; D is possibly TRBD1 (5 bases). V lost 5 bases and J 4 bases, leaving 12 bases between the germline ends. The germline gives CDR1 KGHSH, CDR2 LQKENI. The CDR3 is made up of 14 amino acids.

As regards this clone: Its ends do not fully match the called genes, so a read error is possible. CDR3 DNA: TGCTCAACCAGCGGGGGGGCCCGTTCGGATACGCAGTATTTT. As protein: CSTSGGARSDTQYF. The chain recombines TRBV6-6 with TRBJ2-3, with 10 bases lining up with TRBD2. The length of the CDR3 is 14 residues. The germline V gene encodes CDR1 MNHNY and CDR2 SVGAGI (reference sequence).

CDR3 in DNA: TGCGCCAGCAGCCAATCGCGTTTTTGGGGGGGCGACTATGGCTACACCTTC. Amino acids: CASSQSRFWGGDYGYTF. The V gene is TRBV4-3, the J gene TRBJ1-2, with a possible D match to TRBD1 (6 bases). The CDR3 runs to 17 residues. CDR1 and CDR2 (germline): LGHNA, YSLEER. V lost 2 bases, J lost 3 bases, and 19 bases lay in between.

The chain couples TRBV14 to TRBJ2-5, with D perhaps TRBD1 (5 bases). Per germline, CDR1 SGHDN and CDR2 FVKESK. The CDR3 loop spans 15 amino acids. V lost 0 bases, J lost 7 bases, and 15 bases lay in between. The CDR3 DNA reads TGTGCCAGCAGCCAAGATGAGGTCAGGGAAGGGACCCAGTACTTC. Translating gives CASSQDEVREGTQYF.

This chain joins TRBV5-1 and TRBJ2-7; a weak D match, TRBD1 (5 bases). The germline V gene has CDR1 SGHRS and CDR2 YFSETQ. Trimming pared 4 bases from V and 6 bases from J, leaving 17 bases between. This CDR3 spans 14 amino acids. Here the CDR3 DNA reads TGCGCCAGCAGCCCCGGACACCCCTCGGGCGAGCAGTACTTC. This codes for CASSPGHPSGEQYF.

The V gene is TRBV7-8, the J gene TRBJ1-6, with D unclear. The germline gives CDR1 SGHVS, CDR2 FQNEAQ. This CDR3 has 16 residues. The V gene lost 5 bases and the J gene lost 4 bases, with 15 bases spanning the gap. DNA of the CDR3: TGTGCCAGCAGCGACCAGAGGCAAGGATATAATTCACCCCTCCACTTT. It yields the protein CASSDQRQGYNSPLHF. Complete variable domain (other parts from reference TRBV7-8 and TRBJ1-6): GAGVSQSPRYKVAKRGQDVALRCDPISGHVSLFWYQQALGQGPEFLTYFQNEAQLDKSGLPSDRFFAERPEGSVSTLKIQRTQQEDSAVYLCASSDQRQGYNSPLHFGNGTRLTVT.

This clone was observed a few times. This sequence joins TRBV7-2 and TRBJ2-7, with D perhaps matching TRBD1 (5 bases). Germline values: CDR1 SGHTA, CDR2 FQGNSA. Trimming pared 5 bases from V and 3 bases from J, leaving 14 bases between. The CDR3 has 14 residues. CDR3 DNA sequence: TGTGCCAGCAGCAACCGACGACAGATCTACGAGCAGTACTTC. Translating it yields CASSNRRQIYEQYF.

This sequence joins TRBV6-1 and TRBJ2-7; D call uncertain. The CDR3 runs to 15 residues. Looked up from germline, CDR1 is MNHNS and CDR2 is SASEGT. V lost 0 bases and J lost 3, with 12 bases in between. CDR3 sequence (DNA): TGTGCCAGCAGTGAAGCTGAGAGTGTCGTCTACGAGCAGTACTTC. This codes for CASSEAESVVYEQYF.

The V call is TRBV27, the J call TRBJ2-1; D gene ambiguous. Germline CDR1 MNHEY, CDR2 SMNVEV (reference sequence). V dropped 2 bases and J dropped 0 bases, with 8 bases sitting between them. This CDR3 region has 15 residues. Here the CDR3 reads CASSLEIGSYNEQFF. DNA of the CDR3: TGTGCCAGCAGTTTAGAGATTGGCTCCTACAATGAGCAGTTCTTC.

This clone was seen only a few times. CDR3 in amino acids: CASSRQGHTEAFF. CDR3 nucleotides: TGTGCCAGCAGTAGGCAGGGGCACACTGAAGCTTTCTTT. The chain couples TRBV28 to TRBJ1-1; D possibly corresponds to TRBD1 (6 bases). CDR3 length: 13 amino acids. CDR1 is MDHEN and CDR2 is SYDVKM in the germline V gene. Deletions cut 5 bases from V and 3 bases from J, with 10 bases between.